Following are 14 T cell receptor beta chains from one sample sequenced in a study of T cells after yellow fever vaccination. From the 5' RACE reads, TCRdb called clonotypes with MiXCR, one entry per CDR3 protein. Among fewer than 350,000 distinct CDR3 sequences listed, 3.5% to 4.5% were seen once. The sequencing here drew on PBMCs, taken 15 days after the yellow fever booster vaccination. The receptors were gathered from a man younger than 30 who received the YFV17D yellow fever vaccine.

The V gene is TRBV7-8, the J gene TRBJ2-2, with D uncertain. Between the trimmed V and J ends, which lost 5 bases and 4 bases, there was a span of 17 bases. CDR1 is SGHVS and CDR2 is FQNEAQ in the germline V gene. The length of the CDR3 is 16 residues. CDR3 loop: CASSGSPRGGTGELFF. The DNA for the CDR3 is TGTGCCAGCAGCGGCAGCCCGCGCGGCGGCACCGGGGAGCTGTTTTTT.

This clonotype was seen many times. The J gene is TRBJ1-1, the V gene TRBV6-6; the D is unclear. This CDR3 is built from 13 residues. Trimming took off 3 bases at V and 3 bases at J, with 8 bases between the two ends. Looked up from germline, CDR1 is MNHNY and CDR2 is SVGAGI (reference sequence). CDR3: CASSYVPDTEAFF. CDR3 DNA sequence: TGTGCCAGCAGTTATGTGCCTGACACTGAAGCTTTCTTT.

This chain uses TRBV12-3 or TRBV12-4 with TRBJ2-1; 8 nucleotides align to TRBD1. Trimming took 6 bases from V and 8 from J; bases not matched to a gene: 3. The CDR3 spans 12 residues. The CDR3 loop reads CASRQGVDEQFF. The CDR3 coding sequence is TGTGCCAGCAGACAGGGGGTCGATGAGCAGTTCTTC.

This clonotype appeared many times. This chain uses TRBV4-3 with TRBJ2-1; 10 bases line up with TRBD1. CDR1 is LGHNA, CDR2 YSLEER, per germline. The CDR3 has 17 residues. The J segment lost 6 bases and the V segment lost 0 bases, leaving 8 bases of the junction unmatched. This CDR3 is CASSQDLGQGGFNEQFF. DNA for the CDR3: TGCGCCAGCAGCCAAGATCTCGGACAGGGGGGCTTCAATGAGCAGTTCTTC.

This clonotype occurred many times. The chain carries TRBV5-1 and TRBJ2-2, with D possibly TRBD2 on 6 matching bases. The CDR3 is made up of 15 amino acids. Germline V gene lookup returns CDR1 SGHRS and CDR2 YFSETQ. The germline V and J ends were trimmed by 3 bases and 2 bases, with 11 bases remaining between them. Here the CDR3 reads CASSWGVANTGELFF. Here the CDR3 DNA reads TGCGCCAGCAGCTGGGGGGTCGCCAACACCGGGGAGCTGTTTTTT.

This clonotype was observed many times. The rearrangement links TRBV10-3 to TRBJ2-1, with D unresolved. Germline V gene lookup returns CDR1 ENHRY and CDR2 SYGVKD. The CDR3 covers 15 residues. V dropped 4 bases and J dropped 5 bases, with 15 bases sitting between them. CDR3 DNA: TGTGCCATCAGTGGCAGCGCCCACAAGGACAATGAGCAGTTCTTC. This sequence encodes CAISGSAHKDNEQFF.

This clonotype was found many times. This chain uses TRBV20-1 with TRBJ2-5; 7 positions match TRBD2. J was trimmed by 0 bases and V by 3 bases; bases with no gene match: 1. Germline V lookup: CDR1 DFQATT, CDR2 SNEGSKA (reference sequence). The CDR3 runs to 13 residues. The CDR3 loop is CSASGGNQETQYF. CDR3 sequence (DNA): TGCAGTGCTAGCGGGGGGAACCAAGAGACCCAGTACTTC.

This clonotype appeared many times. The chain is built from TRBV9 and TRBJ1-2; tentative D call: TRBD1 (6 bases). This CDR3 spans 12 amino acids. Per the germline V gene, CDR1 is SGDLS and CDR2 is YYNGEE. V was cut by 7 bases and J by 8 bases, with 15 bases left in between. The CDR3 spells CASGLGTLGYTF. The CDR3 DNA reads TGTGCCAGCGGACTTGGGACACTCGGCTACACCTTC.

The chain couples TRBV4-1 to TRBJ1-2; D ambiguous. V gave up 1 base and J gave up 1 base, with 10 bases separating them. The CDR3 is 15 amino acids. Looked up from germline, CDR1 is MGHRA and CDR2 is YSYEKL. The DNA for the CDR3 is TGCGCCAGCAGCCAAGGATGGGGAGATAACTATGGCTACACCTTC. Encoded protein: CASSQGWGDNYGYTF.

The chain combines TRBV20-1 with TRBJ2-3; 10 nucleotides match TRBD1. Germline V gene data show CDR1 as DFQATT and CDR2 as SNEGSKA (reference sequence). The length of the CDR3 is 15 residues. V shed 4 bases and J 4 bases; nucleotides not matched to a gene: 8. CDR3 protein: CSATTSGTGADTQYF. For the CDR3, the DNA is TGCAGTGCTACAACCTCCGGGACAGGGGCAGATACGCAGTATTTT.

Ten or more counts support this clonotype. This rearrangement joins TRBV4-1 to TRBJ2-3; TRBD2 matches 12 bases. V lost 3 bases to trimming and J lost 0 bases; unmatched junction nucleotides: 10. From germline, CDR1 is MGHRA and CDR2 YSYEKL. The length of the CDR3 is 19 residues. In DNA form, the CDR3 reads TGCGCCAGCAGCCAGATCCTAGCGGGGGGGCCCCTTAGCACAGATACGCAGTATTTT. Protein product: CASSQILAGGPLSTDTQYF.

The CDR3, as DNA: TGTGCCAGCATGGGTGGACCTAGGCAGTACGATACGCAGTATTTT. Amino acids: CASMGGPRQYDTQYF. The rearrangement joins TRBV11-2 to TRBJ2-3; no firm D call. In germline, CDR1 is SGHAT, CDR2 FQNNGV. V was clipped by 7 bases and J by 6 bases, with 20 bases between them. The CDR3 is 15 residues long.

This clonotype has ten or more counts. The chain joins TRBV12-3 or TRBV12-4 to TRBJ2-3; D possibly corresponds to TRBD1 (5 bases). The CDR3 sequence is 13 residues long. Trimming took off 6 bases at V and 2 bases at J, with 9 bases between the two ends. This chain's CDR3 is CASRDTHTDTQYF. CDR3 in DNA: TGTGCCAGCAGGGACACTCACACAGATACGCAGTATTTT.

This clonotype was detected only a few times. V and J are TRBV3-1 and TRBJ2-3, with 8 bases fitting TRBD1. CDR3 length: 15 residues. Trimming at V came to 4 bases and at J to 4 bases, leaving 7 bases not matched to a gene. Germline V CDR1 and CDR2: LGHDT, YNNKEL (reference sequence). The chain's CDR3 is CASSPNSGGADTQYF. The CDR3 DNA reads TGTGCCAGCAGCCCGAACTCAGGGGGCGCAGATACGCAGTATTTT.